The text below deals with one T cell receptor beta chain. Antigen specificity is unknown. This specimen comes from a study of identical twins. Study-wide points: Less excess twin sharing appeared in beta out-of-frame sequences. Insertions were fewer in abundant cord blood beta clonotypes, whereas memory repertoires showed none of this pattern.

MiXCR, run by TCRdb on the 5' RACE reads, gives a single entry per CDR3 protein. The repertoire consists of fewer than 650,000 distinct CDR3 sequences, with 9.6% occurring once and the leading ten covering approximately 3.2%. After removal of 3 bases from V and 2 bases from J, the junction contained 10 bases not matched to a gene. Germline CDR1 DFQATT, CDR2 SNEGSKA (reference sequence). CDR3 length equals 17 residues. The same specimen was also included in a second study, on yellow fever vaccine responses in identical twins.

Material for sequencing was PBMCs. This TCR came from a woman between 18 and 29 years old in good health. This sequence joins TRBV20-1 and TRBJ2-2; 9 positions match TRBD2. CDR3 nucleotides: TGCAGTGCTAGGTCCAACAGAGCGGGGGGTAACACCGGGGAGCTGTTTTTT. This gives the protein CSARSNRAGGNTGELFF.